This T cell receptor (beta chain) came from a study of cytomegalovirus exposure and HLA in healthy donors. About this clone: Its antigen remains unknown.

Overall study results and limits: The tendency of first-cohort TCR clusters to co-occur in the approximately 120 validation repertoires was identified by a subsequent analysis.

Using immunoSEQ multiplex PCR, the repertoire was profiled, and TCRdb retains in-frame clones only, with some absent. The sample lists around 140,000 clones; roughly 90% were seen once. This CDR3 region has 12 residues. Trimming removed 4 bases from V and 5 bases from J, with 10 bases in between. Germline V gene lookup returns CDR1 SGHKS and CDR2 YYEKEE (reference sequence). The approximately 130-subject validation cohort, separate from the roughly 700-subject first cohort, included the donors. Sequenced: PBMCs. This sequence was found in a man younger than 35 in good health and CMV-seropositive. The gene calls are TRBV5-5 and TRBJ2-7; D is ambiguous. DNA of the CDR3: TGTGCCAGCAGCACCACGGTAGACGAGCAGTACTTC. It translates to CASSTTVDEQYF.